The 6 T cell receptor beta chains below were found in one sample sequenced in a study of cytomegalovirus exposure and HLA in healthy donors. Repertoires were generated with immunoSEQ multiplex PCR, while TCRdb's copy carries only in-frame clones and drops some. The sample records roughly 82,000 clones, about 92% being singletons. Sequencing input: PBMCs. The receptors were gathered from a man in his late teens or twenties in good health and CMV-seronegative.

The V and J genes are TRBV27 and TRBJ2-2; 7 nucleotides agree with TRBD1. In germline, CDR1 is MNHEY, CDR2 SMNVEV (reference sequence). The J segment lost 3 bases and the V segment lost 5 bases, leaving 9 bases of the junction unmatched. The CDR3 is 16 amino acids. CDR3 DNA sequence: TGTGCCAGCAGTCCTTACCTCAGGGGGTACACCGGGGAGCTGTTTTTT. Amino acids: CASSPYLRGYTGELFF.

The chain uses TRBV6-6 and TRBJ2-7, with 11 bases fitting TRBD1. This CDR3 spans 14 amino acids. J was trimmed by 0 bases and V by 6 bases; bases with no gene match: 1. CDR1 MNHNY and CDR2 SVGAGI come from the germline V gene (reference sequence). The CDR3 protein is CASSGTGGSYEQYF. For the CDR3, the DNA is TGTGCCAGCAGCGGGACAGGGGGCTCCTACGAGCAGTACTTC.

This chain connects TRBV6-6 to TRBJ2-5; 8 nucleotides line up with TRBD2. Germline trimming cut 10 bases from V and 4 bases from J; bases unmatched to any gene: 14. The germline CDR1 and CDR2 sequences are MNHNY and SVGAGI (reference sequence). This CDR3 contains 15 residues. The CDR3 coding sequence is TGTGCCATCAGCAGACGCCGGGAGGGAGGAGAGACCCAGTACTTC. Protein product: CAISRRREGGETQYF.

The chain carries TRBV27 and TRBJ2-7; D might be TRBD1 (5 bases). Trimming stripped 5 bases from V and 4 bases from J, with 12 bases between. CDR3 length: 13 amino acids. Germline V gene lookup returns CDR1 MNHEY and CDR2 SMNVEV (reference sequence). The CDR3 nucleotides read TGTGCCAGCAGTGCCCCCCAGGGTTACGAGCAGTACTTC. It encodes CASSAPQGYEQYF.

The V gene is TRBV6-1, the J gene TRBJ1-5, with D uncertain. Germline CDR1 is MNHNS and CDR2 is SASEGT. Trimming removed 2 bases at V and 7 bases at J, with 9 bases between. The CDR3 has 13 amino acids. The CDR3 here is CASSESSGQPQHF. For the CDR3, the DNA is TGTGCCAGCAGTGAATCTTCCGGGCAGCCCCAGCATTTT.

CDR3 DNA sequence: TGCGCCAGCAGCCAAGGGGACAGGTTGGGAGGCTACACCTTC. This gives the protein CASSQGDRLGGYTF. V usage is TRBV4-1 and J usage is TRBJ1-2; 8 bases align to TRBD1. Germline assignment: CDR1 MGHRA and CDR2 YSYEKL. Losses at the gene ends were 1 base for V and 8 bases for J; bases not matched to a gene: 6. The CDR3 consists of 14 residues.